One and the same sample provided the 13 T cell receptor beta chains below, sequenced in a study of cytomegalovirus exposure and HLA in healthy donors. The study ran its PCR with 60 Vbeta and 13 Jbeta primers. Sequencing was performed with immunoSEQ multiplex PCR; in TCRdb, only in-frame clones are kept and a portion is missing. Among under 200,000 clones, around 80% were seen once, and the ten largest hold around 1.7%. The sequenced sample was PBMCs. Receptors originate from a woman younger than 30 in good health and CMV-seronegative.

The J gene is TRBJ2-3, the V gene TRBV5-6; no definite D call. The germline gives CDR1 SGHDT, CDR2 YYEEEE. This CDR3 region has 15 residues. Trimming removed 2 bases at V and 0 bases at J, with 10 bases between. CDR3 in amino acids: CASSFLGASTDTQYF. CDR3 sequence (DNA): TGTGCCAGCAGCTTCCTAGGCGCAAGCACAGATACGCAGTATTTT.

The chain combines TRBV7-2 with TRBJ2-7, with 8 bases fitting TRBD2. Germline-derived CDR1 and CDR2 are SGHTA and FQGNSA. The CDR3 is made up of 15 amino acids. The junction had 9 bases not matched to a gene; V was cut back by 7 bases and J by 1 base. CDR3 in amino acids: CASTPVASGSYEQYV. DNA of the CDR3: TGTGCCAGCACCCCGGTGGCTAGCGGGTCCTACGAGCAGTACGTC.

CDR3 loop: CASKRGSEQYV. The CDR3 DNA is TGTGCCAGCAAGCGGGGTAGCGAGCAGTACGTC. The chain links TRBV25-1 to TRBJ2-7, with 7 bases that match TRBD2. Germline values: CDR1 MGHDK, CDR2 SYGVNS. CDR3 size: 11 residues. Unmatched junction bases numbered 3, after V lost 7 bases and J lost 6 bases.

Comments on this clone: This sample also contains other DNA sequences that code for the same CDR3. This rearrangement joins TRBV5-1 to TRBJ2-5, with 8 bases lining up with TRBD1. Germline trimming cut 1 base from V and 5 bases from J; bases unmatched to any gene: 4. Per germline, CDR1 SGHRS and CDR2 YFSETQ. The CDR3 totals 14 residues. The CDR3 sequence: CASSLTGGQETQYF. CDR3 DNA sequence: TGCGCCAGCAGCTTGACAGGGGGTCAGGAGACCCAGTACTTC.

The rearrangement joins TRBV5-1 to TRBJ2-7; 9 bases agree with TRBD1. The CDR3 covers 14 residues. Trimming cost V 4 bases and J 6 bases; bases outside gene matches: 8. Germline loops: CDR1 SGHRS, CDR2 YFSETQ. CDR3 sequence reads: CASSPDRGISEQYF. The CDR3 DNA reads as TGCGCCAGCAGCCCGGACAGGGGAATATCCGAGCAGTACTTC. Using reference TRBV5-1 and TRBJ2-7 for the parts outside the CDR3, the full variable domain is KAGVTQTPRYLIKTRGQQVTLSCSPISGHRSVSWYQQTPGQGLQFLFEYFSETQRNKGNFPGRFSGRQFSNSRSEMNVSTLELGDSALYLCASSPDRGISEQYFGPGTRLTVT.

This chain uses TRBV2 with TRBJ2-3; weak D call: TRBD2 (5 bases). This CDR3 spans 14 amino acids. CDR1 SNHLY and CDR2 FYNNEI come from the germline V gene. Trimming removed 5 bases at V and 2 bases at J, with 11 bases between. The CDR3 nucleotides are TGTGCCAGCAGTATAGCGTTATTCACAGATACGCAGTATTTT. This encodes CASSIALFTDTQYF.

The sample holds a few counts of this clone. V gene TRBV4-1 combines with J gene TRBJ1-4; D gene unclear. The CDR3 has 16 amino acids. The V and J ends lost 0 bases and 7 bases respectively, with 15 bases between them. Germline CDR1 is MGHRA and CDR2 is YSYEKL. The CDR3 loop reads CASSQDYPLWAEKLFF. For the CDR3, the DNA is TGCGCCAGCAGCCAAGATTACCCCCTTTGGGCTGAAAAACTGTTTTTT.

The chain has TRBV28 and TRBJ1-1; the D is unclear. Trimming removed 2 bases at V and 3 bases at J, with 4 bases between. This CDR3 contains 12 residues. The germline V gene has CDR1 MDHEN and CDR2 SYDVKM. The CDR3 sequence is CASSLGDTEAFF. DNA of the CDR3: TGTGCCAGCAGTTTAGGAGACACTGAAGCTTTCTTT.

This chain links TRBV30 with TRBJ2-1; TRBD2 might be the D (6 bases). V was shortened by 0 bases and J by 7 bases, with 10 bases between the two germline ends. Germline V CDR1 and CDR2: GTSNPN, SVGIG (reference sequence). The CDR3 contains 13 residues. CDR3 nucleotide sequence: TGTGCCTGGAGTGTCGGCCGGGGGAATGAGCAGTTCTTC. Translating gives CAWSVGRGNEQFF.

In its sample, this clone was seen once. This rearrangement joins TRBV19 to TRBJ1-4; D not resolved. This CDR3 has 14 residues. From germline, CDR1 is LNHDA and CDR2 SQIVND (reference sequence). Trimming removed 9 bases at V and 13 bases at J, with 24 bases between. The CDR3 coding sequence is TGTGCCAGCCGGGTTGATATCGGTAACCCTCCACTGTTTTTT. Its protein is CASRVDIGNPPLFF.

CDR3: CASSQQGWEETQYF. In DNA form, the CDR3 reads TGCGCCAGCAGTCAACAGGGATGGGAAGAGACCCAGTACTTC. The chain employs TRBV10-1 and TRBJ2-5; TRBD1 might be the D (6 bases). V lost 5 bases and J 3 bases, leaving 13 bases between the germline ends. The CDR3 has 14 amino acids. The germline CDR1 and CDR2 sequences are WNHNN and SYGVQD (reference sequence).

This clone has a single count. Here the CDR3 reads CASSDLPGLADYNEQFF. For the CDR3, the DNA is TGTGCCAGCAGTGATCTCCCCGGGCTAGCGGATTACAATGAGCAGTTCTTC. The chain carries TRBV2 and TRBJ2-1; 7 bases match TRBD2. CDR1 is SNHLY and CDR2 is FYNNEI in the germline V gene. This CDR3 has 17 amino acids. Trimming cost V 3 bases and J 4 bases; bases outside gene matches: 12.

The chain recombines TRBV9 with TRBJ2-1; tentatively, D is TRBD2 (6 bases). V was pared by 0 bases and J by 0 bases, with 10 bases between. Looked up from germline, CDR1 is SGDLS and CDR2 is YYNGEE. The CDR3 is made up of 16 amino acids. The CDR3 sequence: CASSVVEGSSYNEQFF. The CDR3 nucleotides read TGTGCCAGCAGCGTAGTGGAGGGCAGCTCCTACAATGAGCAGTTCTTC.